These T cell receptor beta chains were read from a single sample in a study of T cells after yellow fever vaccination. TCRdb reprocessed the 5' RACE reads via MiXCR and lists one record per CDR3 protein. This sample has about 320,000 distinct CDR3 sequences; over 8.5% occur once, and the top ten carry under 4%. This sample comprised CD4+ T cells sorted from PBMCs, obtained 45 days after the yellow fever booster vaccination. All receptors come from a man aged 18 to 29 who received the YFV17D yellow fever vaccine. The CDR3 runs from the conserved cysteine through the conserved F or W. A D gene is named only where the DNA matches it firmly. Only some rows state a clone size, as once, few, many or a class for expanded clones.

TRBJ2-4 | - | TRBV9 | - | TGTGCCAGCAGCGTTGACCAGCCAGGAAACATTCAGTACTTC | CASSVDQPGNIQYF
TRBJ2-7 | many | TRBV27 | - | TGTGCCAGCAGTTTATTTCGGACCTACGAGCAGTACTTC | CASSLFRTYEQYF
TRBJ2-1 | few | TRBV4-3 | - | TGCGCCAGCAGCCAAGCCTACGGGGCGAACCTCTACAATGAGCAGTTCTTC | CASSQAYGANLYNEQFF
TRBJ1-5 | - | TRBV12-3/TRBV12-4 | - | TGTGCCAGCAGTTCGAGAAGCAATCAGCCCCAGCATTTT | CASSSRSNQPQHF
TRBJ1-1 | - | TRBV4-3 | TRBD1 | TGCGCCAGCAGCCAACGGACAGGGGGATTAGATGAAGCTTTCTTT | CASSQRTGGLDEAFF
TRBJ1-1 | many | TRBV4-3 | - | TGCGCCAGCAGCCAAGACAGAGGCACTGAAGCTTTCTTT | CASSQDRGTEAFF
TRBJ2-7 | - | TRBV7-2 | - | TGTGCCAGCAGCCCCGTAGCCCTCTTCTACGAGCAGTACTTC | CASSPVALFYEQYF
TRBJ2-1 | - | TRBV29-1 | - | TGCAGCGCCGAGGAGGAGCAGTTCTTC | CSAEEEQFF
TRBJ2-4 | few | TRBV4-3 | - | TGCGCCAGCAGCCAGTCGGGTAGCCTAATCCCCAAAAACATTCAGTACTTC | CASSQSGSLIPKNIQYF
TRBJ2-5 | many | TRBV6-1 | - | TGTGCCAGCAGTGGGACTTCAAGGTGGGAGACCCAGTACTTC | CASSGTSRWETQYF
TRBJ2-1 | - | TRBV4-3 | TRBD2 | TGCGCCAGCAGCCAAGTTAGTAGCGGGGGGATGTTAATAGAGCAGTTCTTC | CASSQVSSGGMLIEQFF
TRBJ2-7 | - | TRBV5-1 | TRBD1 | TGCGCCAGCAGCTTGGGTGGGACAGGGGGAAGCGAGCAGTACTTC | CASSLGGTGGSEQYF
TRBJ2-2 | many | TRBV5-1 | - | TGTGCCAGCAGTACAGGGAACACCGGGGAGCTGTTTTTT | CASSTGNTGELFF
TRBJ2-3 | few | TRBV9 | TRBD2 | TGTGCCAGCAGCGTAGCTAGCGGGATAACAGATACGCAGTATTTT | CASSVASGITDTQYF
TRBJ2-3 | - | TRBV9 | - | TGTGCCAGCAGCGTAGGGGGTAGGCCAGATACGCAGTATTTT | CASSVGGRPDTQYF
TRBJ2-5 | few | TRBV15 | - | TGTGCCACCAGCGACGGGGGGCGAGGAGAGACCCAGTACTTC | CATSDGGRGETQYF
TRBJ2-1 | few | TRBV7-2 | TRBD1 | TGTGCCTCCGGAGGACAGGTAAACAATGAGCAGTTCTTC | CASGGQVNNEQFF
TRBJ2-3 | many | TRBV11-2 | - | TGTGCCAGCGATACTACAAGGGGGGGGCGACCCACAGATACGCAGTATTTT | CASDTTRGGRPTDTQYF
TRBJ2-2 | few | TRBV7-9 | TRBD2 | TGTGCCACCAAAGCACTAGCGGGTACACCGGCCACCGGGGAGCTGTTTTTT | CATKALAGTPATGELFF
TRBJ2-7 | few | TRBV5-1 | TRBD1 | TGCGCCAGCAGCTTTCAGGGGGCTAAAGAAGAGCAGTACTTC | CASSFQGAKEEQYF
TRBJ2-3 | - | TRBV18 | - | TGTGCCAGCTCACCCGATCGAGATACGCAGTATTTT | CASSPDRDTQYF
TRBJ1-2 | few | TRBV5-5 | - | TGTGCCAGCAGCCCGGGGCCGTCCTCTAACTATGGCTACACCTTC | CASSPGPSSNYGYTF
TRBJ2-2 | - | TRBV12-3/TRBV12-4 | - | TGTGCCAGCAGTTTAAGGCAAAGAACCGGGGAGCTGTTTTTT | CASSLRQRTGELFF
TRBJ1-1 | few | TRBV12-3/TRBV12-4 | - | TGTGCCAGCAGTTTCGCGGGGATGAACACTGAAGCTTTCTTT | CASSFAGMNTEAFF
TRBJ2-5 | few | TRBV9 | - | TGTGCCAGCAGCGTAAACCAGGGCAGAGAGACCCAGTACTTC | CASSVNQGRETQYF
TRBJ2-5 | many | TRBV5-1 | TRBD1 | TGCGCCAGCAGCCCACAGGGGGCTGAGACCCAGTACTTC | CASSPQGAETQYF
TRBJ1-6 | - | TRBV20-1 | - | TGCAGTGCTAGGTGGGGGGCTCCGGGAAATTCACCCCTCCACTTT | CSARWGAPGNSPLHF
TRBJ2-5 | - | TRBV5-6 | TRBD2 | TGTGCCAGCAGCTTGGGTCCCGGGAGGCAAGAGACCCAGTACTTC | CASSLGPGRQETQYF
TRBJ1-2 | many | TRBV7-2 | - | TGTGCCAGCAGCTTAGTTAGGCAGGAAGGCTACACCTTC | CASSLVRQEGYTF
TRBJ1-3 | many | TRBV11-2 | - | TGTGCCAGCAGCTTAGCTGCGACAGGCTCTGAAAACACCATATATTTT | CASSLAATGSENTIYF
TRBJ1-1 | - | TRBV5-6 | - | TGTGCCAGCAGCTTGTCGGGGGAATGGTCGACCCGATACACTGAAGCTTTCTTT | CASSLSGEWSTRYTEAFF
TRBJ2-3 | few | TRBV4-1 | TRBD2 | TGCGCCAGCAGCCAAGGTATCCTAGCGGGGGTCACAGATACGCAGTATTTT | CASSQGILAGVTDTQYF
TRBJ1-1 | many | TRBV27 | TRBD1 | TGTGCCAGCAGTTTATGCAGGGGGCGGGCTTGGGACACTGAAGCTTTCTTT | CASSLCRGRAWDTEAFF
TRBJ2-1 | - | TRBV4-2 | - | TGTGCCAGCAGCCAAGGTTCGGGGAATACCTACAATGAGCAGTTCTTC | CASSQGSGNTYNEQFF
TRBJ1-5 | few | TRBV19 | - | TGTGCCAGTAAGGACGGGAGCAATCAGCCCCAGCATTTT | CASKDGSNQPQHF
TRBJ2-1 | - | TRBV7-3 | TRBD2 | TGTGCCAGCAGCTTCGGGACTAGCGGGGTGGAGCAGTTCTTC | CASSFGTSGVEQFF
TRBJ2-3 | few | TRBV10-3 | TRBD2 | TGTGCCATCAGTGAGCGTACTTCCAGCGGGGCCAGCACAGATACGCAGTATTTT | CAISERTSSGASTDTQYF
TRBJ2-5 | - | TRBV6-2/TRBV6-3 | - | TGTGCCAGCAGAGGCTTCGCAAGAGGGGAGGAGACCCAGTACTTC | CASRGFARGEETQYF
TRBJ1-1 | few | TRBV12-3/TRBV12-4 | - | TGTGCCAGCAGTTTAGCGCTTTCCACTGAAGCTTTCTTT | CASSLALSTEAFF
TRBJ2-2 | few | TRBV5-4 | - | TGTGCCAGCAGCCTCGGGCCCGCCGGCACCGGGGAGCTGTTTTTT | CASSLGPAGTGELFF
TRBJ2-5 | - | TRBV6-5 | - | TGTGCCAGCAGTCCCCTAGGGGGGGGCCAAGAGACCCAGTACTTC | CASSPLGGGQETQYF
TRBJ2-5 | few | TRBV7-2 | - | TGTGCCAGCAGCTCGGGACCGTCTGAGACCCAGTACTTC | CASSSGPSETQYF
TRBJ2-5 | many | TRBV2 | - | TGTGCCAGCAGTGAGAGTAGCGAGACCCAGTACTTC | CASSESSETQYF
TRBJ2-5 | few | TRBV11-2 | TRBD2 | TGTGCCAGCAGCCCACGGGGGGCGGGGGGGCCCTTGGAGACCCAGTACTTC | CASSPRGAGGPLETQYF
TRBJ1-1 | many | TRBV29-1 | - | TGCAGCGTTGAGGGAGACGGGGGCGCGGACACTGAAGCTTTCTTT | CSVEGDGGADTEAFF
TRBJ1-1 | few | TRBV5-5 | - | TGTGCCAGCAGCTTTCAGAGAGGAACTGAAGCTTTCTTT | CASSFQRGTEAFF